This TCR beta chain was identified in a study of cytomegalovirus exposure and HLA in healthy donors listed by TCRdb under 2017. For context, the study as a whole: According to a later analysis, one platform produced both the 110 or so validation repertoires and the roughly 650 repertoires of the first cohort. The study aimed to test whether signatures of past pathogen exposure could be identified by cataloging public T cell receptors. Besides the first cohort of some 670 subjects, a separate validation cohort made up of around 120 different subjects was used. The study combined high-throughput TCR immunosequencing, statistical association of individual TCRs with disease status, and machine learning to predict cytomegalovirus infection status. Results and caveats for the whole study, not just this receptor: In vitro tests confirmed that a few of the cytomegalovirus-associated TCR beta chains recognize cytomegalovirus antigens. The classifier was reported to diagnose cytomegalovirus status with high specificity and sensitivity in both the original cohort and the validation cohort. The validation cohort had no HLA typing available for a later analysis, so co-occurrence within that cohort was assessed over all 120 or so repertoires. In a later analysis, TCRs clustered in the first cohort were found to also tend to co-occur in the 130 or so validation repertoires, with 94% of cluster scores above 0. The study gave a list of roughly 150 TCR beta chains associated with cytomegalovirus. According to the authors, the approach could potentially be generalized to other disease states and immunological phenotypes. Across donors, most TCR sequences were observed very rarely, whereas some public TCRs were present in many individuals.

Library construction relied on the immunoSEQ multiplex PCR assay. In the authors' own workflow: A statistical classification framework was built for diagnosing cytomegalovirus status from the catalog of TCR beta chain sequences. Not all clones reach the TCRdb copy of this immuneACCESS table, which keeps in-frame sequences only. Checked studies attribute under half of the gap to unresolved V genes and leave the rest unexplained. That table gives V, J and clone size, and the DNA gave D and trimming. The sample table shows about 140,000 clones, and approximately 94% are seen once. Of the sample, 1.8% is held by the ten largest clones. The germline V gene sets CDR1 to MDHEN and CDR2 to SYDVKM. V is pared back by 3 bases and J by 5 bases, with 14 bases lying between the germline termini. From its cysteine to its phenylalanine, the CDR3 spans 14 amino acids. Just CDR3 DNA is preserved here, 42 bases in frame from base 1.

The donors were included in the validation cohort of 90 to 150 subjects, a group kept apart from the approximately 700-subject first cohort. As concerns this clone: Its antigen is currently not known. No per-base quality is available; no much larger clone lies one base away.

The TCR comes from a man aged 18 to 29 in good health and CMV-seropositive. The chain uses TRBV28 and TRBJ2-7, and the D gene may be TRBD2, 6 bases matching. The sample was PBMCs. The sequenced DNA is TGTGCCAGCAGTTTCGGCGGGACCCCTCACGAGCAGTACTTC. Its coded protein is CASSFGGTPHEQYF.